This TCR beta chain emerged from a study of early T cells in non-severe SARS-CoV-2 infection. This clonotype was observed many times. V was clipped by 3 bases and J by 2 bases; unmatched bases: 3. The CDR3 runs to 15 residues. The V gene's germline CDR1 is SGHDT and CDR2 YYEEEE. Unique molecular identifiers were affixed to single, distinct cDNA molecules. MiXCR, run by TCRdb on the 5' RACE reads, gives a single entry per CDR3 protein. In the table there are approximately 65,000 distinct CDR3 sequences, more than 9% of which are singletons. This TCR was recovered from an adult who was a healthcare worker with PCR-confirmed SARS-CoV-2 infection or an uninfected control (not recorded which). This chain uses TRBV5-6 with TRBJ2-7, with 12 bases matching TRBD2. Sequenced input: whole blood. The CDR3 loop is CASSSLAGGTYEQYF. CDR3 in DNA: TGTGCCAGCAGCTCACTAGCGGGGGGAACCTACGAGCAGTACTTC.